Each of the 18 T cell receptor beta chains below was sequenced from the same sample in a study of tumor and adjacent non-tumor tissue in lung cancer. TCRbeta libraries were built with three rounds of nested PCR, modified from ARM-PCR. A single record per CDR3 protein comes from TCRdb applying MiXCR to the multiplex PCR reads. This sample has 70,000 to 90,000 distinct CDR3 sequences, with 65% to 85% found just once. RNA was extracted from bulk tissue without any cell sorting. This non-tumor lung sample came from over 3 cm beyond the tumor edge. Sequencing input: distant non-tumor lung tissue. All receptors come from a man aged 60 to 69 with non-small cell lung cancer.

For this clonotype: A much larger clone lies one base from this, so it may be a read error. The chain links TRBV20-1 to TRBJ1-1; D is unclear. Germline CDR1 and CDR2: DFQATT and SNEGSKA (reference sequence). Trimming cost V 0 bases and J 7 bases, with 15 bases left between them. The CDR3 totals 14 residues. The DNA for the CDR3 is TGCAGTGCTAGAGATCCGGATTCGGGCGGTGAAGCTTTCTTT. This gives the protein CSARDPDSGGEAFF.

Points on this clonotype: A read error is likely, as this CDR3 ends without the conserved phenylalanine or tryptophan. The rearrangement links TRBV20-1 to TRBJ2-7, with D maybe TRBD1 (6 bases). The CDR3 consists of 11 residues. The V end lost 5 bases, the J end lost 7 bases, and 12 bases lay between the germline ends. Germline V gene data show CDR1 as DFQATT and CDR2 as SNEGSKA (reference sequence). Here the CDR3 DNA reads TGCAGTGCTGGGGGCCAGGAGGAGCAGTACTCC. Its protein product is CSAGGQEEQYS.

V usage is TRBV6-1 and J usage is TRBJ2-1, with 8 bases matching TRBD2. Per germline, CDR1 MNHNS and CDR2 SASEGT. The V gene end was trimmed by 11 bases and the J gene end by 7 bases; junction bases not matched to a gene: 13. CDR3 size: 14 residues. CDR3 DNA sequence: TGTGCCGGCGGCATACTAGCGGAGATAAATGAGCAGTTCTTC. Its protein product is CAGGILAEINEQFF.

On this clonotype: Its ends do not fully match the called genes, so a read error is possible. The V call is TRBV6-5, the J call TRBJ1-1, with a tentative D call TRBD1 (6 bases). The CDR3 contains 15 residues. Germline lookup yields CDR1 MNHEY and CDR2 SVGAGI. The CDR3 DNA follows: TGTGCCAGCAGCTGGACGGGGGCGGGCGGCACTGAATCTTTCTTT. It is translated as CASSWTGAGGTESFF.

With respect to this clonotype: The CDR3 ends on some other residue instead of the conserved phenylalanine or tryptophan, so this is likely a read error. V gene TRBV6-5 combines with J gene TRBJ2-7; weak D call: TRBD2 (5 bases). The CDR3 covers 15 residues. Germline V CDR1 and CDR2: MNHEY, SVGAGI. Between the trimmed V and J ends, which lost 8 bases and 3 bases, there was a span of 20 bases. The CDR3 DNA reads TGTGCCAGCGTCAATGGGAGAGTCACTCGCTACGAGCAGTACTTA. This codes for CASVNGRVTRYEQYL.

The chain recombines TRBV5-4 with TRBJ2-5, with 7 nucleotides matching TRBD2. The J call may be mistaken, given a closer DNA end match to TRBJ2-1. CDR3 length: 14 residues. CDR1 and CDR2 from the germline V gene are SGHNT and YYREEE (reference sequence). The CDR3 here is CASRRDYLQETQFF. CDR3 bases: TGTGCCAGCAGAAGGGACTACCTCCAAGAGACCCAGTTCTTC.

V and J are TRBV20-1 and TRBJ1-4; D remains ambiguous. V lost 4 bases and J lost 5, with 14 bases in between. There are 14 residues in the CDR3. Germline lookup yields CDR1 DFQATT and CDR2 SNEGSKA (reference sequence). In nucleotides, the CDR3 is TGCAGTGCTACCTCGGATAGTCGGAATGAAAAACTGTTTTTT. This gives the protein CSATSDSRNEKLFF.

This clonotype was seen more than once but under ten times. A much larger clone differs by one base, so this may be a read error. Since no conserved phenylalanine or tryptophan closes the CDR3, a read error is the likely cause. The V call is TRBV5-4, the J call TRBJ2-2; 8 bases match TRBD1. The V and J ends lost 0 bases and 0 bases, in that order; junction bases with no gene match: 1. The CDR3 length is 16 residues. From germline, CDR1 is SGHNT and CDR2 YYREEE (reference sequence). In DNA, the CDR3 is TGTGCCAGCAGCTTGGCACAGGGGGCGAACACCGGGGAGCTGTTTTTA. Translated: CASSLAQGANTGELFL.

About this clonotype: A read error may produce the germline difference seen at one junction end. The V and J genes are TRBV11-2 and TRBJ2-5, with TRBD1 as a possible D gene (5 bases). Per germline, CDR1 SGHAT and CDR2 FQNNGV. The CDR3 spans 14 residues. The CDR3 DNA reads as TGTACCAGCAGCTCCGTACAGGTTCAGGAGACCCAGTACTTC. It encodes CTSSSVQVQETQYF.

Points on this clonotype: One end of the junction does not line up with germline, which may come from a read error. The chain employs TRBV5-4 and TRBJ1-1; perhaps TRBD1 as D (6 bases). CDR3 size: 14 residues. Germline V gene data show CDR1 as SGHNT and CDR2 as YYREEE (reference sequence). In DNA form, the CDR3 reads TGTACCAGCAAACAAGGGGGGAGGAGGACTGAAGCTTTCTTC. It specifies CTSKQGGRRTEAFF. Complete variable domain (other parts from reference TRBV5-4 and TRBJ1-1): ETGVTQSPTHLIKTRGQQVTLRCSSQSGHNTVSWYQQALGQGPQFIFQYYREEENGRGNFPPRFSGLQFPNYSSELNVNALELDDSALYLCTSKQGGRRTEAFFGQGTRLTVV.

Regarding this clonotype: The junction differs from germline at one of its ends, possibly a read error. The gene calls are TRBV5-4 and TRBJ1-1; a weak D match, TRBD1 (5 bases). Per the germline V gene, CDR1 is SGHNT and CDR2 is YYREEE (reference sequence). The CDR3 consists of 15 residues. For the CDR3, the DNA is TGTACCAGCAGCCCTGATGGGGGGAGGAACACTGAAGCTGTCTTT. It codes for CTSSPDGGRNTEAVF.

This clonotype is medium-sized (0.01 to 0.1%) by share. V usage is TRBV10-3 and J usage is TRBJ2-3, with D possibly TRBD1 on 6 matching bases. The CDR3 covers 14 residues. Trimming pared 7 bases from V and 2 bases from J, leaving 13 bases between. CDR1 and CDR2 (germline): ENHRY, SYGVKD. CDR3 bases: TGTGCCATCAAGGGGGTTACTCCCACAGATACGCAGTATTTT. Its protein product is CAIKGVTPTDTQYF.

Concerning this clonotype itself: Relative to the germline gene, one junction end is altered; a read error may explain this. The rearrangement links TRBV20-1 to TRBJ2-1; 12 bases agree with TRBD2. CDR1 DFQATT and CDR2 SNEGSKA come from the germline V gene (reference sequence). The CDR3 consists of 16 residues. Here the CDR3 DNA reads TGCAGTGCCTGGACTAGCGGGAAATTGTTTCTTGATGAGCAATTCTTC. Translation gives CSAWTSGKLFLDEQFF.

The chain joins TRBV20-1 to TRBJ2-7; no firm D call. This CDR3 has 14 amino acids. Germline V CDR1 and CDR2: DFQATT, SNEGSKA (reference sequence). The CDR3 loop reads CNVKITRDPYEQYF. The CDR3 coding sequence is TGCAATGTTAAGATAACAAGAGACCCCTACGAGCAGTACTTC.

The V gene is TRBV5-1, the J gene TRBJ2-4, with a tentative D call TRBD2 (6 bases). This CDR3 has 14 amino acids. The V end was cut by 4 bases, the J end by 9 bases, with 17 bases between. Germline assignment: CDR1 SGHRS and CDR2 YFSETQ. Here the CDR3 reads CASSMTSANIIQYF. For the CDR3, the DNA is TGCGCCAGCAGCATGACTAGTGCCAATATCATTCAGTACTTC.

The chain employs TRBV11-3 and TRBJ2-5, with a possible D match to TRBD2 (5 bases). Germline V gene data show CDR1 as SGHNT and CDR2 as YENEEA. Between the trimmed V and J ends, which lost 7 bases and 5 bases, there was a span of 23 bases. The length of the CDR3 is 16 residues. CDR3 loop: CASIPAGEASRETQYF. The CDR3 nucleotides are TGTGCCAGCATCCCGGCGGGCGAGGCGTCGCGTGAGACCCAGTACTTC.

The V call is TRBV29-1, the J call TRBJ2-1; 8 bases map to TRBD2. The CDR3 sequence is 14 residues long. Germline loops: CDR1 SQVTM, CDR2 ANQGSEA. The CDR3 sequence: CRGVEAGGTDEQFF. In DNA, the CDR3 is TGCAGAGGGGTGGAGGCGGGAGGCACGGATGAGCAGTTCTTC.

Relative to its sample, this clonotype is medium-sized. The chain recombines TRBV11-2 with TRBJ1-2; possibly TRBD1 for D (6 bases). Trimming removed 0 bases from V and 4 bases from J, with 6 bases in between. Germline V gene data show CDR1 as SGHAT and CDR2 as FQNNGV. This CDR3 region has 13 residues. CDR3 in amino acids: CASSLDRGYGYTF. CDR3 sequence (DNA): TGTGCCAGCAGCTTAGACAGGGGCTATGGCTACACCTTC. The variable domain in full, completed from reference TRBV11-2 and TRBJ1-2, reads EAGVAQSPRYKIIEKRQSVAFWCNPISGHATLYWYQQILGQGPKLLIQFQNNGVVDDSQLPKDRFSAERLKGVDSTLKIQPAKLEDSAVYLCASSLDRGYGYTFGSGTRLTVV.